Presented here are 19 T cell receptor beta chains from one specimen sequenced in a study of CD8 T cells in cerebrospinal fluid in Alzheimer's disease. TCRdb reprocessed the 10x single-cell sequencing reads and stores each CDR3 protein as one record, lacking DNA. Listed are approximately 800 distinct CDR3 sequences; approximately 15% falls within the top ten. The sequencing sample was made of cerebrospinal fluid. These receptors were obtained from a human donor with Parkinson's disease.

This clonotype ranks as large in terms of frequency. This chain links TRBV7-2 with TRBJ1-3. Germline V gene lookup returns CDR1 SGHTA and CDR2 FQGNSA. The CDR3 is 13 residues long. This CDR3 is CASSAGSGNTIYF.

Judged by frequency, this clonotype is medium-sized. The chain couples TRBV5-1 to TRBJ1-1; the TRBD1 assignment by TCRdb is unverifiable without DNA. The germline CDR1 and CDR2 sequences are SGHRS and YFSETQ. CDR3 length: 13 amino acids. This CDR3 reads CASSRGGWPEAFF.

Judged by frequency, this clonotype is large. The V gene is TRBV7-2, the J gene TRBJ1-4; the D gene TCRdb calls, TRBD1, cannot be checked with no DNA. Germline CDR1 reads SGHTA; CDR2 reads FQGNSA. The CDR3 runs 14 residues. This CDR3 is CASSQTGVNEKLFF.

This clonotype is called medium-sized (0.01 to 0.1%) based on its frequency. This chain links TRBV9 with TRBJ1-4; TCRdb picks TRBD1, but there is no DNA to check that call. Germline V lookup: CDR1 SGDLS, CDR2 YYNGEE. The CDR3 runs 14 residues. CDR3 sequence: CASSVGVQHEKLFF.

Judged by frequency, this clonotype is medium-sized. The chain employs TRBV20-1 and TRBJ2-6; with no DNA, the TCRdb D assignment of TRBD2 cannot be verified. The CDR3 contains 18 residues. CDR1 is DFQATT, CDR2 SNEGSKA, per germline (reference sequence). CDR3 loop: CSARDVAGSGSGANVLTF.

This clonotype is classed as medium-sized by frequency. CDR3 region: CASSQDPRVEAFF. The rearrangement joins TRBV3-1 to TRBJ1-1; TCRdb designates TRBD1, a call that cannot be tested without DNA. Germline CDR1 reads LGHDT; CDR2 reads YNNKEL (reference sequence). The CDR3 loop spans 13 amino acids.

This clonotype is deemed medium-sized by its frequency. This chain's CDR3 is CASTGGRDVWDTEAFF. The chain links TRBV19 to TRBJ1-1; TCRdb lists TRBD1, though no DNA is available to test this call. The CDR3 length is 16 residues. The germline V gene encodes CDR1 LNHDA and CDR2 SQIVND (reference sequence).

This clonotype counts as large by frequency. The chain uses TRBV4-3 and TRBJ1-6; TCRdb picks TRBD1, but there is no DNA to check that call. This CDR3 is 14 amino acids long. The germline CDR1 and CDR2 sequences are LGHNA and YSLEER. The CDR3 sequence is CASSPGTDNSPLHF.

This clonotype shows up as medium-sized by frequency. The V gene is TRBV7-9, the J gene TRBJ2-7; with no DNA, the TCRdb D assignment of TRBD1 cannot be verified. The CDR3 is made up of 12 amino acids. Per germline, CDR1 SEHNR and CDR2 FQNEAQ (reference sequence). The CDR3 spells CASSSQGFEQYF.

This sequence joins TRBV19 and TRBJ1-2; TCRdb returns TRBD1, unconfirmable since there is no DNA. The CDR3 is 13 amino acids. Germline V gene data show CDR1 as LNHDA and CDR2 as SQIVND (reference sequence). CDR3 loop: CASSIRGSYGYTF.

This clonotype is medium-sized by frequency. The chain links TRBV27 to TRBJ2-2. CDR3 length: 13 amino acids. Germline V lookup: CDR1 MNHEY, CDR2 SMNVEV (reference sequence). This chain's CDR3 is CASSSSNTGELFF.

This clonotype registers medium-sized by frequency. This chain uses TRBV6-2 or TRBV6-3 with TRBJ2-3; TCRdb's assignment of TRBD2 cannot be checked, as there is no DNA. CDR3 length: 15 residues. In germline, CDR1 is MNHEY, CDR2 SVGEGT. The CDR3: CASSPTSGGAGTQYF.

This clonotype is deemed large by its frequency. The chain combines TRBV6-2 or TRBV6-3 with TRBJ2-2; TCRdb reports TRBD1, a call that lacks DNA to check it against. CDR1 is MNHEY and CDR2 is SVGEGT in the germline V gene. This CDR3 contains 12 residues. The CDR3 spells CASRQGAGELFF.

This clonotype is classed as medium-sized by frequency. The rearrangement links TRBV7-9 to TRBJ2-3; without DNA, the TCRdb call of TRBD1 cannot be checked. The CDR3 is made up of 14 amino acids. Germline V gives CDR1 SEHNR, CDR2 FQNEAQ (reference sequence). CDR3 region: CASSLSGSTDTQYF.

By frequency, this clonotype is medium-sized. The chain couples TRBV4-3 to TRBJ2-2; the TCRdb call, TRBD1, lacks DNA for checking. The CDR3 is 14 amino acids. Germline V gives CDR1 LGHNA, CDR2 YSLEER. CDR3 sequence: CASNPGINTGELFF.

The V gene is TRBV19, the J gene TRBJ1-4; TCRdb calls TRBD1, which cannot be checked without DNA. This CDR3 contains 15 residues. Per the germline V gene, CDR1 is LNHDA and CDR2 is SQIVND (reference sequence). This CDR3 reads CASSRWGQGNEKLFF.

This clonotype registers large by frequency. The chain carries TRBV7-8 and TRBJ2-2; TCRdb gives TRBD1 as the D gene, but with no DNA this cannot be confirmed. The germline CDR1 and CDR2 sequences are SGHVS and FQNEAQ. The CDR3 consists of 16 residues. The CDR3 loop reads CASSLQGAQFPGELFF.

This clonotype registers hyperexpanded (1% or more) by frequency. J is TRBJ2-7 and V is TRBV6-2 or TRBV6-3; TCRdb lists TRBD1, though no DNA is available to test this call. The CDR3 has 14 residues. The germline V gene has CDR1 MNHEY and CDR2 SVGEGT. The CDR3 loop is CASSSYEGPNEQYF.

Its frequency marks this clonotype as large. The gene calls are TRBV20-1 and TRBJ1-1. Germline values: CDR1 DFQATT, CDR2 SNEGSKA (reference sequence). The CDR3 length is 13 residues. CDR3 sequence reads: CSARDGLNTEAFF.